The clone carrying this T cell receptor beta chain was detected once. The data were obtained in a study of cytotoxic CD8 clonotypes in ibrutinib-treated CLL. Trimming removed 0 bases from V and 6 bases from J, with 18 bases in between. CDR1 and CDR2 from the germline V gene are MGHRA and YSYEKL. This CDR3 has 17 residues. Profiled with immunoSEQ multiplex PCR; TCRdb holds only in-frame clones, not every one. The repertoire includes hundreds of thousands of clones, about four fifths of them detected once, and 10% to 12% sits in the top ten. The clonotype was recovered from a human donor with chronic lymphocytic leukemia. The specimen was PBMCs, collected after 12 months of ibrutinib treatment. The J gene is TRBJ1-5, the V gene TRBV4-1, with D possibly TRBD1 on 5 matching bases. In DNA, the CDR3 is TGCGCCAGCAGCCAAGATGGGTCACTGGGGGGTTTTCAGCCCCAGCATTTT. Its translation: CASSQDGSLGGFQPQHF.